Listed below are T cell receptor beta chains from one sample, sequenced in a study of control samples from healthy donors and cancer patients. TCRdb's copy holds only in-frame clones and misses some; the assay was immunoSEQ multiplex PCR. The table includes under 200,000 clones, around 91% detected once. Specimen: blood. These receptors all come from a woman aged 25 to 39 in good health. The conserved cysteine and the conserved F or W are not part of the CDR3 here. A D gene is named only where the DNA matches it firmly.

13	TRBD1	TRBV30	TRBJ1-1	AWSIPGRGSTEAF
11	.	TRBV6-6	TRBJ1-3	ASSYSKARAIY
17	TRBD1	TRBV27	TRBJ1-5	ASSKPGTGGSDSNQPQH
12	.	TRBV7-2	TRBJ1-1	ASSPRQANTEAF
18	.	TRBV1	TRBJ2-3	TSSHYPGASGGESTDTQY
11	.	TRBV27	TRBJ2-5	ASSPTEKETQY
13	.	TRBV29-1	TRBJ2-7	SVEGGTGSSYEQY
12	.	TRBV3-1/TRBV3-2	TRBJ1-2	ASSQNRDAYGYT
10	.	TRBV6-2/TRBV6-3	TRBJ2-3	ASSNGPDTQY
12	TRBD1	TRBV29-1	TRBJ2-3	SVVPGQDTDTQY
14	.	TRBV21-1	TRBJ2-4	ASSNDRILVKNIQY
12	TRBD1	TRBV5-4	TRBJ1-1	ASSVQGVNPEAF
13	TRBD2	TRBV25-1	TRBJ2-1	ASSDGLAAYNEQF
11	.	TRBV7-2	TRBJ1-5	ASSLGRGQPQH
9	.	TRBV12-3/TRBV12-4	TRBJ2-5	ASSGLETQY
10	.	TRBV27	TRBJ1-5	ARRVGNQPQH
10	.	TRBV2	TRBJ1-2	ASSEQFYGYT
12	TRBD2	TRBV7-8	TRBJ2-5	ASSRGLALETQY
12	TRBD2	TRBV9	TRBJ2-7	ASSPGLATYEQY
11	TRBD1	TRBV28	TRBJ1-2	ASSFLQGNGYT
11	.	TRBV6-2/TRBV6-3	TRBJ1-1	ASSVQGGTEAF
12	.	TRBV7-9	TRBJ1-1	ASSLEWENTEAF
12	.	TRBV7-9	TRBJ1-2	ASSLSGGRYGYT
12	.	TRBV7-9	TRBJ1-5	ASSLGGINQPQH
12	TRBD1	TRBV6-5	TRBJ1-5	ASSTQQGAEPQH
11	.	TRBV2	TRBJ1-2	ASSEGGFHGYT
9	.	TRBV19	TRBJ2-1	ASSIGLSQF
12	TRBD1	TRBV10-3	TRBJ2-7	AISEGTGLYEQY
15	TRBD2	TRBV18	TRBJ2-1	ASSPASGRAPYNEQF
10	.	TRBV6-5	TRBJ2-7	ASSYEGYEQY
11	TRBD1	TRBV3-1/TRBV3-2	TRBJ1-3	ASSQTGENTIY
11	TRBD1	TRBV28	TRBJ1-4	ASSPHRGKKLF
12	.	TRBV4-1	TRBJ1-2	ASSQDSRRSGYT
11	TRBD2	TRBV27	TRBJ2-7	ASRYGTTYEQY
12	.	TRBV11-2	TRBJ1-2	ASSLGGQNYGYT
13	TRBD1	TRBV19	TRBJ1-6	ASSAVQGANSPLH
9	.	TRBV5-1	TRBJ2-5	ASRSEETQY
13	TRBD1	TRBV11-2	TRBJ1-5	ASSSGQGANQPQH
11	.	TRBV25-1	TRBJ1-1	ASSEQPNTEAF
12	TRBD1	TRBV2	TRBJ1-3	ASRRDRPGNTIY
11	TRBD1	TRBV6-5	TRBJ1-2	ASSLDRGQGYT
14	TRBD2	TRBV6-2/TRBV6-3	TRBJ2-1	ASSSPSGRAGNEQF